What follows describes a single TCR beta chain. Its antigen is unknown. Profiling relied on immunoSEQ multiplex PCR, and the TCRdb table lists in-frame clones only, not all of them. The table shows about 2.4 million clones, with roughly 92% occurring only once. Germline V gene sequence: CDR1 MRHNA, CDR2 SNTAGT. This CDR3 has 15 residues. V dropped 3 bases and J dropped 0 bases, with 9 bases sitting between them. This entry is derived from a study of shared clonotypes between healthy human individuals. About the research overall: Two female and a few male donors aged 18 to 49 were enrolled.

Every donor was a Caucasian adult from Nashville, Tennessee. Study outcomes and limitations: Clonotype sharing across donors was expected to vary with sequencing depth.

Sequenced: naive CD4+ T cells sorted from blood. This sample's subset: CD45RA+ positively selected. This clonotype was sampled from a man aged 18 to 30 in good health. The V call is TRBV6-4, the J call TRBJ2-1, with D possibly being TRBD2 (5 bases). The CDR3, as DNA: TGTGCCAGCAGTGAAACGGGAAGCTCCTACAATGAGCAGTTCTTC. It yields the protein CASSETGSSYNEQFF.